The 31 T cell receptor beta chains presented below share a single source sample, sequenced in a study of cytomegalovirus exposure and HLA in healthy donors. Amplification used 60 Vbeta primers and 13 Jbeta primers. The data were produced by immunoSEQ multiplex PCR, yet TCRdb's version contains in-frame clones alone and is incomplete. The sample consists of 200,000 or so clones, roughly 80% of them appearing once. Sequenced sample: PBMCs. Receptors originate from a man aged 50-59 years in good health and CMV-seronegative.

This chain connects TRBV7-2 to TRBJ2-2; 9 bases are a match to TRBD1. V was clipped by 6 bases and J by 4 bases; unmatched bases: 6. This CDR3 has 15 amino acids. Germline V lookup: CDR1 SGHTA, CDR2 FQGNSA. CDR3 bases: TGTGCCAGCAGGAGAGCGGGACAGGGCACCGGGGAGCTGTTTTTT. This sequence encodes CASRRAGQGTGELFF.

The rearrangement uses TRBV5-4 and TRBJ1-2, with 10 positions matching TRBD1. Germline V CDR1 and CDR2: SGHNT, YYREEE (reference sequence). V was pared by 2 bases and J by 1 base, with 2 bases of the junction left unmatched. The CDR3 is 15 amino acids. The CDR3 sequence is CASSLRTGGNYGYTF. CDR3 bases: TGTGCCAGCAGCTTAAGGACAGGGGGTAACTATGGCTACACCTTC.

The chain recombines TRBV7-8 with TRBJ1-6; D remains ambiguous. From germline, CDR1 is SGHVS and CDR2 FQNEAQ. Trimming removed 2 bases from V and 0 bases from J, with 14 bases in between. The CDR3 sequence is 18 residues long. The CDR3 loop reads CASSLYDSGSSYNSPLHF. The CDR3 DNA follows: TGTGCCAGCAGCTTATATGACTCTGGGAGCTCCTATAATTCACCCCTCCACTTT.

The V and J genes are TRBV6-5 and TRBJ1-2, with 7 bases fitting TRBD1. The germline V gene has CDR1 MNHEY and CDR2 SVGAGI. J gave up 4 bases and V 5 bases, and 10 bases lay outside the gene matches. The CDR3 sequence is 15 residues long. CDR3 amino acids: CASSHPRQGSYGYTF. The CDR3 DNA follows: TGTGCCAGCAGTCACCCACGACAGGGAAGCTATGGCTACACCTTC.

The V and J genes are TRBV11-2 and TRBJ1-1; TRBD1 aligns across 8 bases. This CDR3 comprises 13 residues. V was clipped by 6 bases and J by 4 bases; unmatched bases: 4. CDR1 is SGHAT and CDR2 is FQNNGV in the germline V gene. As DNA, the CDR3 is TGTGCCAGCAGAGCAGGGGGCGGCACTGAAGCTTTCTTT. Encoded protein: CASRAGGGTEAFF.

CDR3 coding DNA: TGTGCCAGCAAGGTGTCGGGGAGTCTTTACGAGCAGTACTTC. Translating gives CASKVSGSLYEQYF. V gene TRBV2 combines with J gene TRBJ2-7, with D possibly being TRBD2 (5 bases). Germline V lookup: CDR1 SNHLY, CDR2 FYNNEI. This CDR3 comprises 14 residues. V lost 7 bases and J 4 bases, leaving 17 bases between the germline ends.

This clone showed up just a few times. The chain combines TRBV6-5 with TRBJ1-5, with D unclear. The CDR3 has 14 residues. The germline CDR1 and CDR2 sequences are MNHEY and SVGAGI. The ends were cut back, 7 bases at V and 2 bases at J, with 12 bases in the middle. The CDR3, as DNA: TGTGCCAGCAACCAAGGAGGGCGCAATCAGCCCCAGCATTTT. Translation: CASNQGGRNQPQHF.

This chain joins TRBV7-9 and TRBJ2-5; no definite D call. This CDR3 has 14 amino acids. The V end lost 1 base, the J end lost 1 base, and 7 bases lay between the germline ends. The germline V gene has CDR1 SEHNR and CDR2 FQNEAQ (reference sequence). The CDR3 sequence: CASSLVQSQETQYF. The CDR3 coding sequence is TGTGCCAGCAGCTTAGTACAGAGCCAAGAGACCCAGTACTTC.

The chain recombines TRBV6-1 with TRBJ1-5; 9 nucleotides agree with TRBD1. The CDR3 has 15 residues. Germline CDR1 reads MNHNS; CDR2 reads SASEGT. With V trimmed by 6 bases and J by 0 bases, 3 bases remained unmatched. CDR3 in amino acids: CASSRTGVSNQPQHF. The CDR3 DNA follows: TGTGCCAGCAGCCGGACAGGGGTTAGCAATCAGCCCCAGCATTTT.

The chain joins TRBV9 to TRBJ2-1; D might be TRBD2 (6 bases). Trimming pared 3 bases from V and 0 bases from J, leaving 10 bases between. Germline-derived CDR1 and CDR2 are SGDLS and YYNGEE. The CDR3 totals 15 residues. Written as DNA, the CDR3 is TGTGCCAGCAGCGCCGCGGGAAGCTCCTACAATGAGCAGTTCTTC. This gives the protein CASSAAGSSYNEQFF. Complete variable domain (other parts from reference TRBV9 and TRBJ2-1): DSGVTQTPKHLITATGQRVTLRCSPRSGDLSVYWYQQSLDQGLQFLIQYYNGEERAKGNILERFSAQQFPDLHSELNLSSLELGDSALYFCASSAAGSSYNEQFFGPGTRLTVL.

This CDR3 is CSVEGQRDRPTDTQYF. CDR3 nucleotide sequence: TGCAGCGTTGAAGGACAGAGGGACAGGCCCACAGATACGCAGTATTTT. V usage is TRBV29-1 and J usage is TRBJ2-3, with 8 bases lining up with TRBD1. The germline CDR1 and CDR2 sequences are SQVTM and ANQGSEA. The CDR3 contains 16 residues. Trimming cost V 1 base and J 2 bases; bases outside gene matches: 8.

The J gene is TRBJ1-2, the V gene TRBV18, with 8 bases identical to TRBD1. Trimming cost V 5 bases and J 4 bases; bases outside gene matches: 6. The germline V gene encodes CDR1 KGHSH and CDR2 LQKENI. The CDR3 loop spans 14 amino acids. The DNA for the CDR3 is TGTGCCAGCTCAGGGAGCAGGGGGCTCTATGGCTACACCTTC. The encoded protein is CASSGSRGLYGYTF.

The V gene is TRBV6-1, the J gene TRBJ2-6, with D uncertain. V was clipped by 10 bases and J by 0 bases, with 7 bases between them. This CDR3 spans 13 amino acids. Germline V gene lookup returns CDR1 MNHNS and CDR2 SASEGT. In DNA, the CDR3 is TGTGCCACCGTTCGCTCTGGGGCCAACGTCCTGACTTTC. Translated: CATVRSGANVLTF.

The chain joins TRBV10-1 to TRBJ2-1; the match to TRBD2 covers 8 bases. J was trimmed by 2 bases and V by 0 bases; bases with no gene match: 6. Germline CDR1 and CDR2: WNHNN and SYGVQD (reference sequence). This CDR3 region has 17 residues. Here the CDR3 reads CASSESGSGVPYNEQFF. The CDR3 region has the DNA TGCGCCAGCAGTGAGTCTGGTAGCGGGGTGCCCTACAATGAGCAGTTCTTC.

The chain uses TRBV19 and TRBJ1-3; the match to TRBD1 covers 11 bases. The germline gives CDR1 LNHDA, CDR2 SQIVND (reference sequence). V shed 7 bases and J 1 base; nucleotides not matched to a gene: 18. The CDR3 totals 20 residues. DNA for the CDR3: TGTGCCAGTATTGACCCCAAACCCGGCGGGACAGGGGGATCTGGAAACACCATATATTTT. It yields the protein CASIDPKPGGTGGSGNTIYF. Full variable domain (outside the CDR3, taken from reference TRBV19 and TRBJ1-3): DGGITQSPKYLFRKEGQNVTLSCEQNLNHDAMYWYRQDPGQGLRLIYYSQIVNDFQKGDIAEGYSVSREKKESFPLTVTSAQKNPTAFYLCASIDPKPGGTGGSGNTIYFGEGSWLTVV.

The chain links TRBV19 to TRBJ1-2; no clear D. V lost 1 base and J lost 4, with 13 bases in between. From germline, CDR1 is LNHDA and CDR2 SQIVND (reference sequence). This CDR3 spans 15 amino acids. The chain's CDR3 is CASSIGLSRVYGYTF. The CDR3 nucleotides are TGTGCCAGTAGTATAGGTCTAAGTAGAGTCTATGGCTACACCTTC.

The chain joins TRBV2 to TRBJ1-1; the D gene is possibly TRBD1 (6 bases). With 6 bases removed from V and 7 bases from J, the gap between germline ends came to 12 bases. The germline V gene has CDR1 SNHLY and CDR2 FYNNEI. The CDR3 totals 12 residues. The CDR3 DNA follows: TGTGCCAGCAGAGGGGGTAGTAGTGAAGCTTTCTTT. Translation gives CASRGGSSEAFF.

V usage is TRBV2 and J usage is TRBJ2-7; TRBD1 matches 7 bases. CDR1 and CDR2 from the germline V gene are SNHLY and FYNNEI. V lost 4 bases to trimming and J lost 4 bases; unmatched junction nucleotides: 4. The CDR3 runs 13 residues. This CDR3 reads CASSVYRGYEQYF. The CDR3 DNA follows: TGTGCCAGCAGTGTGTACAGGGGTTACGAGCAGTACTTC.

The rearrangement uses TRBV15 and TRBJ2-7; 10 bases match TRBD1. This CDR3 has 14 amino acids. The germline V gene has CDR1 LNHNV and CDR2 YYDKDF (reference sequence). The trim removed 7 bases at V and 4 bases at J, leaving 7 bases unmatched. CDR3 residues: CATKGGDRGYEQYF. DNA of the CDR3: TGTGCCACCAAAGGGGGGGACAGGGGTTACGAGCAGTACTTC.

The chain employs TRBV7-2 and TRBJ1-2, with TRBD1 matching 7 bases. This CDR3 is built from 14 residues. CDR1 and CDR2 (germline): SGHTA, FQGNSA. J lost 5 bases, V lost 5 bases, and 8 bases had no gene match. The CDR3: CASSTRQGEYGYTF. The DNA for the CDR3 is TGTGCCAGCAGCACCCGACAGGGAGAATATGGCTACACCTTC.

The V call is TRBV5-1, the J call TRBJ2-2; a possible D gene is TRBD1 (6 bases). V was trimmed by 0 bases and J by 2 bases, leaving 17 bases between them. CDR1 is SGHRS and CDR2 is YFSETQ in the germline V gene. The CDR3 is made up of 18 amino acids. CDR3 nucleotide sequence: TGCGCCAGCAGCTTGGCCCTCGGGACACAAACTAACACCGGGGAGCTGTTTTTT. It is translated as CASSLALGTQTNTGELFF.

In this sample, this clone turned up a few times. This chain links TRBV6-5 with TRBJ2-2; weak D call: TRBD2 (6 bases). CDR3 size: 14 residues. The V gene lost 0 bases and the J gene lost 6 bases, with 8 bases spanning the gap. The V gene's germline CDR1 is MNHEY and CDR2 SVGAGI. CDR3 loop: CASSYSPGAGELFF. CDR3 in DNA: TGTGCCAGCAGTTACTCTCCGGGAGCCGGGGAGCTGTTTTTT.

This clone is a singleton in its sample. The V call is TRBV9, the J call TRBJ1-2, with 8 bases matching TRBD1. Germline values: CDR1 SGDLS, CDR2 YYNGEE. V was clipped by 4 bases and J by 4 bases; unmatched bases: 3. The CDR3 has 13 amino acids. CDR3 region: CASSLGTGYGYTF. The CDR3 nucleotides are TGTGCCAGCAGCCTCGGGACAGGCTATGGCTACACCTTC.

The CDR3 here is CASSISPSGSGSYEQYF. DNA of the CDR3: TGTGCCAGTAGTATAAGCCCTAGCGGGTCCGGCTCCTACGAGCAGTACTTC. The chain is built from TRBV19 and TRBJ2-7, with 8 bases that match TRBD2. V was clipped by 2 bases and J by 0 bases; unmatched bases: 9. This CDR3 has 17 amino acids. The germline V gene has CDR1 LNHDA and CDR2 SQIVND (reference sequence). Variable domain in full (rest from reference TRBV19 and TRBJ2-7): DGGITQSPKYLFRKEGQNVTLSCEQNLNHDAMYWYRQDPGQGLRLIYYSQIVNDFQKGDIAEGYSVSREKKESFPLTVTSAQKNPTAFYLCASSISPSGSGSYEQYFGPGTRLTVT.

In this sample, this clone turned up once. The CDR3 sequence: CASSWVAAYNEQFF. The CDR3 DNA sequence: TGTGCCAGTAGTTGGGTAGCGGCCTACAATGAGCAGTTCTTC. The chain combines TRBV19 with TRBJ2-1; a possible D gene is TRBD2 (6 bases). Per germline, CDR1 LNHDA and CDR2 SQIVND (reference sequence). This CDR3 region has 14 residues. Deletions cut 5 bases from V and 2 bases from J, with 10 bases between.

This clone was seen just once. The chain employs TRBV15 and TRBJ1-5; TRBD1 matches at 11 bases. The CDR3 is 16 residues long. The junction had 8 bases not matched to a gene; V was cut back by 6 bases and J by 4 bases. Germline CDR1 reads LNHNV; CDR2 reads YYDKDF (reference sequence). The CDR3 loop is CATRGGGTGGNQPQHF. In DNA, the CDR3 is TGTGCCACCAGGGGGGGCGGGACAGGGGGAAATCAGCCCCAGCATTTT.

This clone came up a few times. The chain combines TRBV10-1 with TRBJ2-5; D remains ambiguous. The V gene lost 4 bases and the J gene lost 5 bases, with 8 bases spanning the gap. Germline CDR1 and CDR2: WNHNN and SYGVQD (reference sequence). The CDR3 has 12 amino acids. The CDR3 DNA reads TGCGCCAGCAGTGCGGGTCGTGAGACCCAGTACTTC. It is translated as CASSAGRETQYF.

The genes are TRBV11-2 and TRBJ1-6, with 7 nucleotides matching TRBD1. The CDR3 sequence is 15 residues long. J lost 10 bases, V lost 0 bases, and 6 bases had no gene match. Germline lookup yields CDR1 SGHAT and CDR2 FQNNGV. The CDR3 loop is CASSLDQGGKSPLHF. CDR3 coding DNA: TGTGCCAGCAGCTTAGATCAAGGGGGCAAGTCACCCCTCCACTTT. Full variable domain (rest looked up from reference TRBV11-2 and TRBJ1-6): EAGVAQSPRYKIIEKRQSVAFWCNPISGHATLYWYQQILGQGPKLLIQFQNNGVVDDSQLPKDRFSAERLKGVDSTLKIQPAKLEDSAVYLCASSLDQGGKSPLHFGNGTRLTVT.

This sequence joins TRBV7-2 and TRBJ1-6; no clear D. Trimming shortened V by 1 base and J by 6 bases, and 10 bases separated the two germline ends. The CDR3 spans 15 residues. CDR1 SGHTA and CDR2 FQGNSA come from the germline V gene. The CDR3 loop is CASSLVGGLNSPLHF. In DNA form, the CDR3 reads TGTGCCAGCAGCTTAGTGGGTGGACTTAATTCACCCCTCCACTTT. The full variable domain, with the rest looked up from reference TRBV7-2 and TRBJ1-6, is GAGVSQSPSNKVTEKGKDVELRCDPISGHTALYWYRQSLGQGLEFLIYFQGNSAPDKSGLPSDRFSAERTGGSVSTLTIQRTQQEDSAVYLCASSLVGGLNSPLHFGNGTRLTVT.

The rearrangement joins TRBV18 to TRBJ2-7; 8 bases fit TRBD1. Unmatched junction bases numbered 10, after V lost 3 bases and J lost 6 bases. Germline loops: CDR1 KGHSH, CDR2 LQKENI. The CDR3 is made up of 15 amino acids. CDR3 sequence (DNA): TGTGCCAGCTCACCGGCTACTTCAGGGGGCAGCGAGCAGTACTTC. It translates to CASSPATSGGSEQYF.

This clone was seen only a few times. The chain links TRBV7-9 to TRBJ2-1; TRBD2 agrees at 9 bases. Looked up from germline, CDR1 is SEHNR and CDR2 is FQNEAQ (reference sequence). The CDR3 length is 16 residues. Trimming took 5 bases from V and 6 from J; bases not matched to a gene: 11. The DNA for the CDR3 is TGTGCCAGCAGCCCTGGGGGAGCGGGGGGATTCAATGAGCAGTTCTTC. Its protein is CASSPGGAGGFNEQFF.